These 3 T cell receptor beta chains share one sample of origin, sequenced in a study of identical twins. MiXCR was run by TCRdb on the 5' RACE reads, yielding one entry per CDR3 protein. The table shows 200,000 to 250,000 distinct CDR3 sequences, with 10% occurring only once. The sequencing input was memory T cells sorted from blood. The receptors shown here come from a man aged 45-65 years in good health.

This clonotype was counted ten times or more. The chain has TRBV7-2 and TRBJ1-2; D is unclear. Per germline, CDR1 SGHTA and CDR2 FQGNSA. CDR3 length: 13 amino acids. V lost 2 bases, J lost 0 bases, and 4 bases lay in between. The CDR3 protein is CASSLTSNYGYTF. The DNA of the CDR3 is TGTGCCAGCAGCTTAACATCTAACTATGGCTACACCTTC.

This clonotype showed up many times. The V call is TRBV4-1, the J call TRBJ1-1; D is ambiguous. Germline V gene lookup returns CDR1 MGHRA and CDR2 YSYEKL. The CDR3 consists of 13 residues. The germline V and J ends were trimmed by 3 bases and 3 bases, with 8 bases remaining between them. DNA for the CDR3: TGCGCCAGCAGCCAGGGAGAGTACACTGAAGCTTTCTTT. It yields the protein CASSQGEYTEAFF.

This rearrangement joins TRBV18 to TRBJ2-5, with TRBD1 matching over 7 bases. The CDR3 totals 13 residues. The V and J ends lost 8 bases and 2 bases, in that order; junction bases with no gene match: 5. Germline CDR1 is KGHSH and CDR2 is LQKENI. The CDR3 DNA reads TGTGCCAGCGCCCGGGACAGACAAGAGACCCAGTACTTC. Amino acids: CASARDRQETQYF.